Each of the 26 T cell receptor beta chains below was sequenced from the same sample in a study of long-term antiretroviral therapy in people with HIV. It was version v3.0 of the immunoSEQ assay that was run at survey level. Clones were read by immunoSEQ multiplex PCR, and TCRdb kept only the in-frame ones, dropping some. This repertoire shows 45,000 or so clones, around 96% found once; its top ten account for approximately 2.5%. The sample was unsorted PBMCs, taken 3.7 years after starting antiretroviral therapy. The receptors shown here come from a woman aged 45 to 65 with HIV.

This chain uses TRBV27 with TRBJ2-1, with D possibly matching TRBD1 (5 bases). Germline assignment: CDR1 MNHEY and CDR2 SMNVEV (reference sequence). The CDR3 spans 15 residues. V lost 7 bases and J lost 5, with 18 bases in between. CDR3 loop: CASTSLPAGHNEQFF. The CDR3 nucleotides are TGTGCCAGCACCTCACTCCCCGCAGGGCACAATGAGCAGTTCTTC.

J is TRBJ2-3 and V is TRBV2; the match to TRBD2 covers 8 bases. V dropped 10 bases and J dropped 8; count of bases not matched to a gene: 14. The CDR3 has 14 residues. CDR1 and CDR2 (germline): SNHLY, FYNNEI. CDR3 in DNA: TGTGCCACTGGGGTTGGGCGGGGGGCCGGTACGCAGTATTTT. As protein: CATGVGRGAGTQYF. The full variable domain, in which reference TRBV2 and TRBJ2-3 provide the parts outside the CDR3, is EPEVTQTPSHQVTQMGQEVILRCVPISNHLYFYWYRQILGQKVEFLVSFYNNEISEKSEIFDDQFSVERPDGSNFTLKIRSTKLEDSAMYFCATGVGRGAGTQYFGPGTRLTVL.

The rearrangement links TRBV5-5 to TRBJ2-5, with D uncertain. V was shortened by 1 base and J by 2 bases, with 18 bases between the two germline ends. The V gene's germline CDR1 is SGHKS and CDR2 YYEKEE (reference sequence). The length of the CDR3 is 17 residues. The CDR3 region is CASSLPLNQREQETQYF. CDR3 bases: TGTGCCAGCAGCTTGCCACTCAATCAGCGAGAACAAGAGACCCAGTACTTC.

CDR3 region: CASSAGAGELFF. The CDR3 DNA reads as TGTGCCAGCAGCGCAGGGGCCGGGGAGCTGTTTTTT. The chain links TRBV7-9 to TRBJ2-2; TRBD1 is a possible D gene (6 bases). Per the germline V gene, CDR1 is SEHNR and CDR2 is FQNEAQ (reference sequence). This CDR3 contains 12 residues. Trimming cost V 5 bases and J 6 bases, with 7 bases left between them.

The J gene is TRBJ1-4, the V gene TRBV7-9; 11 bases line up with TRBD1. Germline V lookup: CDR1 SEHNR, CDR2 FQNEAQ (reference sequence). CDR3 length equals 14 residues. Germline trimming cut 5 bases from V and 8 bases from J; bases unmatched to any gene: 4. CDR3 residues: CASSLGQGAEKLFF. The CDR3 DNA is TGTGCCAGCAGCCTAGGACAGGGGGCGGAAAAACTGTTTTTT.

The chain joins TRBV7-6 to TRBJ1-2, with D hard to call. V was clipped by 5 bases and J by 5 bases, with 15 bases between them. CDR1 SGHVS and CDR2 FNYEAQ come from the germline V gene. The CDR3 contains 14 residues. CDR3 residues: CASSPRPNDYGYTF. CDR3 nucleotide sequence: TGTGCCAGCAGCCCCCGACCCAATGATTATGGCTACACCTTC.

In its sample, this clone was seen once. The chain recombines TRBV4-1 with TRBJ2-5; perhaps TRBD2 as D (5 bases). Germline CDR1 MGHRA, CDR2 YSYEKL. V was trimmed by 1 base and J by 5 bases, leaving 5 bases between them. The CDR3 extends over 12 amino acids. DNA of the CDR3: TGCGCCAGCAGCCAAGGCGGGGAGACCCAGTACTTC. Protein: CASSQGGETQYF.

Here the CDR3 reads CSVAGLAETQYF. The CDR3 DNA reads TGCAGCGTTGCAGGGCTAGCGGAGACCCAGTACTTC. The chain couples TRBV29-1 to TRBJ2-5, with a weak D call TRBD2 (6 bases). Trimming removed 4 bases at V and 5 bases at J, with 11 bases between. The germline CDR1 and CDR2 sequences are SQVTM and ANQGSEA. The CDR3 runs to 12 residues.

The chain links TRBV5-1 to TRBJ1-5; D not resolved. This CDR3 region has 13 residues. CDR1 and CDR2 from the germline V gene are SGHRS and YFSETQ. V shed 0 bases and J shed 7 bases, with 8 bases lying between them. The CDR3 spells CASSLAPQQPQHF. Here the CDR3 DNA reads TGCGCCAGCAGCTTGGCCCCCCAGCAGCCCCAGCATTTT.

The chain carries TRBV5-1 and TRBJ2-2; 8 bases align to TRBD1. The V and J ends lost 3 bases and 3 bases, in that order; junction bases with no gene match: 4. This CDR3 region has 15 residues. CDR1 is SGHRS and CDR2 is YFSETQ in the germline V gene. CDR3 nucleotides: TGCGCCAGCAGCTCCCAGGGGGCACACACCGGGGAGCTGTTTTTT. This gives the protein CASSSQGAHTGELFF.

J is TRBJ2-7 and V is TRBV30; possibly TRBD2 for D (5 bases). V was cut by 5 bases and J by 7 bases, with 9 bases left in between. This CDR3 has 10 residues. In germline, CDR1 is GTSNPN, CDR2 SVGIG (reference sequence). The CDR3 sequence is CAWGGREQYF. The CDR3 bases are TGTGCCTGGGGAGGAAGGGAGCAGTACTTC.

About this clone itself: Distinct nucleotide sequences in the sample also encode this CDR3. The V and J genes are TRBV5-5 and TRBJ2-1; D remains unclear. Germline-derived CDR1 and CDR2 are SGHKS and YYEKEE (reference sequence). Trimming pared 0 bases from V and 5 bases from J, leaving 6 bases between. The CDR3 has 13 residues. The CDR3, as DNA: TGTGCCAGCAGCTTGGGTCCGGACAATGAGCAGTTCTTC. As protein: CASSLGPDNEQFF.

The J gene is TRBJ1-2, the V gene TRBV2; 9 bases align to TRBD1. Germline V gene data show CDR1 as SNHLY and CDR2 as FYNNEI. CDR3 size: 13 residues. Trimming took 7 bases from V and 8 from J; bases not matched to a gene: 8. CDR3 sequence (DNA): TGTGCCAGCACCGACGGACAGGGGCGCGGCTACACCTTC. Translation: CASTDGQGRGYTF.

The chain has TRBV11-3 and TRBJ2-2; either TRBD1 or TRBD2 may supply D (5 bases each). V lost 7 bases to trimming and J lost 4 bases, with 7 bases between them. From germline, CDR1 is SGHNT and CDR2 YENEEA. CDR3 length: 12 amino acids. The CDR3 DNA is TGTGCCAGCATGGGGGTCACCGGGGAGCTGTTTTTT. Its translation: CASMGVTGELFF.

This chain joins TRBV4-1 and TRBJ1-6; no firm D call. Germline values: CDR1 MGHRA, CDR2 YSYEKL. The V end was cut by 1 base, the J end by 6 bases, with 7 bases between. CDR3 length equals 14 residues. The CDR3 here is CASSQGDLNSPLHF. Here the CDR3 DNA reads TGCGCCAGCAGCCAAGGAGATCTTAATTCACCCCTCCACTTT.

The chain is built from TRBV6-6 and TRBJ1-6; no definite D call. The V gene lost 2 bases and the J gene lost 5 bases, with 13 bases spanning the gap. The CDR3 extends over 16 amino acids. Germline V gives CDR1 MNHNY, CDR2 SVGAGI (reference sequence). As DNA, the CDR3 is TGTGCCAGCAGTTACAATGGCCCGGGTGATAATTCACCCCTCCACTTT. It specifies CASSYNGPGDNSPLHF.

This clone was seen once. This chain connects TRBV25-1 to TRBJ1-5, with D unclear. This CDR3 is 13 amino acids long. Germline V gives CDR1 MGHDK, CDR2 SYGVNS. The V end lost 8 bases, the J end lost 5 bases, and 13 bases lay between the germline ends. CDR3 residues: CASSGLEDQPQHF. The CDR3 DNA reads as TGTGCCAGCTCGGGTCTAGAGGATCAGCCCCAGCATTTT. The whole variable domain, remainder taken from reference TRBV25-1 and TRBJ1-5, is EADIYQTPRYLVIGTGKKITLECSQTMGHDKMYWYQQDPGMELHLIHYSYGVNSTEKGDLSSESTVSRIRTEHFPLTLESARPSHTSQYLCASSGLEDQPQHFGDGTRLSIL.

The chain couples TRBV5-1 to TRBJ1-4, with D possibly matching TRBD1 (6 bases). This CDR3 is 15 amino acids long. Germline CDR1 reads SGHRS; CDR2 reads YFSETQ. V lost 4 bases and J 3 bases, leaving 13 bases between the germline ends. The CDR3 protein is CASSHGQTSNEKLFF. CDR3 bases: TGCGCCAGCAGCCACGGACAGACTTCTAATGAAAAACTGTTTTTT.

The J gene is TRBJ1-6, the V gene TRBV5-1, with D perhaps TRBD1 (6 bases). CDR3 length: 14 amino acids. V lost 3 bases and J 4 bases, leaving 8 bases between the germline ends. Germline lookup yields CDR1 SGHRS and CDR2 YFSETQ. CDR3 sequence: CASSSGTYNSPLHF. Written as DNA, the CDR3 is TGCGCCAGCAGCTCCGGGACATATAATTCACCCCTCCACTTT.

The chain joins TRBV5-6 to TRBJ2-1, with D uncertain. V shed 4 bases and J shed 7 bases, with 6 bases lying between them. Germline assignment: CDR1 SGHDT and CDR2 YYEEEE. The length of the CDR3 is 11 residues. CDR3 nucleotides: TGTGCCAGCAGCCGAAAAAATGAGCAGTTCTTC. It is translated as CASSRKNEQFF.

The chain joins TRBV7-3 to TRBJ2-3; D unclear. The length of the CDR3 is 16 residues. The V and J ends lost 4 bases and 1 base respectively, with 15 bases between them. Germline V gives CDR1 SGHTA, CDR2 FQGTGA. The CDR3 DNA sequence: TGTGCCAGCAGCTCACCGGACCTTCCTGGCACAGATACGCAGTATTTT. This encodes CASSSPDLPGTDTQYF.

The J gene is TRBJ2-7, the V gene TRBV6-1; 7 nucleotides align to TRBD2. Germline V gene sequence: CDR1 MNHNS, CDR2 SASEGT. The CDR3 runs 16 residues. Losses at the gene ends were 4 bases for V and 2 bases for J; bases not matched to a gene: 11. In DNA, the CDR3 is TGTGCCAGCAGTGTTGGGACTAATGCCCCACCCTACGAGCAGTACTTC. Translation: CASSVGTNAPPYEQYF.

The genes are TRBV5-8 and TRBJ1-5; no reliable D call. Between the trimmed V and J ends, which lost 5 bases and 5 bases, there was a span of 5 bases. Germline V gene lookup returns CDR1 SGHTS and CDR2 YDEGEE. CDR3 length: 11 residues. The DNA for the CDR3 is TGTGCCAGCAGTCCACATCAGCCCCAGCATTTT. The encoded protein is CASSPHQPQHF.

This clone was recorded once. The chain joins TRBV5-8 to TRBJ1-5; no firm D call. The CDR3 is 13 amino acids. Germline values: CDR1 SGHTS, CDR2 YDEGEE. The ends were cut back, 1 base at V and 1 base at J, with 3 bases in the middle. CDR3: CASSLLSNQPQHF. For the CDR3, the DNA is TGTGCCAGCAGCTTGCTCAGCAATCAGCCCCAGCATTTT.

This clone was recorded only once. The chain joins TRBV9 to TRBJ1-3; 7 nucleotides match TRBD1. J lost 5 bases, V lost 5 bases, and 10 bases had no gene match. The germline gives CDR1 SGDLS, CDR2 YYNGEE. The CDR3 has 15 residues. The DNA for the CDR3 is TGTGCCAGCAGTCGCGACAGGGTGGAAAGAAACACCATATATTTT. Protein sequence: CASSRDRVERNTIYF.

This clone occurred once. This chain uses TRBV10-3 with TRBJ2-7, with D tentatively TRBD1 (6 bases). This CDR3 contains 18 residues. V gave up 4 bases and J gave up 3 bases, with 25 bases separating them. Germline CDR1 reads ENHRY; CDR2 reads SYGVKD. The CDR3 spells CAISGVSQRTEKYYEQYF. The CDR3 region has the DNA TGTGCCATCAGTGGGGTATCGCAGAGGACAGAAAAATACTACGAGCAGTACTTC.